This is a list of T cell receptor beta chains from one sample in a study of shared clonotypes between healthy human individuals. TCRdb's copy holds only in-frame clones and misses some; the assay was immunoSEQ multiplex PCR. Of 850,000 to 1,100,000 clones in the sample, 77% were seen once. Material: memory CD4+ T cells from PBMCs. The receptors derive from a man aged 18 to 35 in good health. Some clones in this sample may be carry-over from other donors' samples. CDR3s leave out the opening cysteine and the closing phenylalanine or tryptophan.

>TRBV28
ASSPRGEGDQPQH
>TRBV6-4
ASTRDSLYGYT
>TRBV4-1
ASSQVSQGHGYT
>TRBV5-1
ASSRDSYTEAF
>TRBV6-1
ASTERTEAF
>TRBV6-1
ASSMGEGGYT
>TRBV5-1
ASSPRWSGLNGEQF
>TRBV28
ASSPLPSGGYEQY
>TRBV7-9
ASSLGQGRSYEQY
>TRBV6-6
ASTPHANTEAF
>TRBV7-6
ASSLEVGGATEAF
>TRBV29-1
SVVLRSYEQY
>TRBV30
ARTGGQMNAGELF
>TRBV5-1
ASSPDGFLTGELF
>TRBV7-2
ASSLDPGGQPQH
>TRBV30
AWKRGVTSGVPGELF
>TRBV28
ASFKSVRQSYNEQF
>TRBV4-2
ASSPQGGLYTDTQY
>TRBV9
ASSTRGSGSHEQY
>TRBV6-1
ASRVEPGANVLT
>TRBV9
ASSPRGGTSLVHEQY
>TRBV9
ASSVVGPNTGELF
>TRBV6-5
AAGGQLGTDTQY
>TRBV5-1
ASSPNRGPGAF
>TRBV4-1
ASSPGLAGDGSGANVLT
>TRBV4-2
ASSQSRGRASVGELF
>TRBV4-2
ASSQASDTQY